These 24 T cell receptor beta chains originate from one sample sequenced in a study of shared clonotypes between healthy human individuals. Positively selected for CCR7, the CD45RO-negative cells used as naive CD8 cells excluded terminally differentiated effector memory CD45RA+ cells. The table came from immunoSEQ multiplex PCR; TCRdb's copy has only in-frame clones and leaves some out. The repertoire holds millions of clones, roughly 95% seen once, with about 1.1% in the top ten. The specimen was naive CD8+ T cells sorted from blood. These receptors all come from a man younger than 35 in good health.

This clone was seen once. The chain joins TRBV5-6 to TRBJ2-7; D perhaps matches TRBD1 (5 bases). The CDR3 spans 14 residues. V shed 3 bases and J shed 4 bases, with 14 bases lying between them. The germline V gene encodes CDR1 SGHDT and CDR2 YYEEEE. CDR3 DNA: TGTGCCAGCAGCTCAACTAACAGGAGATACGAGCAGTACTTC. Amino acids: CASSSTNRRYEQYF.

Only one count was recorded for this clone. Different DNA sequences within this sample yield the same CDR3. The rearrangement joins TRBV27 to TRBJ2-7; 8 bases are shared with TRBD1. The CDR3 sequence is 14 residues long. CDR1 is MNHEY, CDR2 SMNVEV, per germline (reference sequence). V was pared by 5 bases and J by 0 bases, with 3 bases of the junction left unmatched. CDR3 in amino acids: CASSLRGPSYEQYF. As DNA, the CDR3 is TGTGCCAGCAGTCTCAGGGGGCCCTCCTACGAGCAGTACTTC.

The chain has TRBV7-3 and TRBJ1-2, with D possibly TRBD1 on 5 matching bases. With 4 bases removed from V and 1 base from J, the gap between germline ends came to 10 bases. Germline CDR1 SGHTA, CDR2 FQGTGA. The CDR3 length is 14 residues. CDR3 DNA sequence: TGTGCCAGCAGCTGGCCGGGACTTAACTATGGCTACACCTTC. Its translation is CASSWPGLNYGYTF.

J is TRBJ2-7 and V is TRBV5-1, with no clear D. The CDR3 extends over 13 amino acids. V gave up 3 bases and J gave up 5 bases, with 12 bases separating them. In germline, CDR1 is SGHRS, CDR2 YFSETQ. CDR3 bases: TGCGCCAGCAGCTCGGCCCGCGGAGACGAGCAGTACTTC. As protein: CASSSARGDEQYF.

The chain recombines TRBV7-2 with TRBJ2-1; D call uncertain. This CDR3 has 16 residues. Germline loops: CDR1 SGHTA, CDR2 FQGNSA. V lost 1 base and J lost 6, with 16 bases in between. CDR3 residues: CASSLGAQLLGNEQFF. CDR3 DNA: TGTGCCAGCAGCTTAGGAGCCCAGCTGCTAGGCAATGAGCAGTTCTTC.

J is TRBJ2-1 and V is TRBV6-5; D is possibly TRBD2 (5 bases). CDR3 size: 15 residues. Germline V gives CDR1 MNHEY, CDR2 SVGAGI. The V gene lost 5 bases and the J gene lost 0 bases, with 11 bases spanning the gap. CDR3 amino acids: CASSQTGNSYNEQFF. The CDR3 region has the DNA TGTGCCAGCAGTCAGACCGGGAACTCCTACAATGAGCAGTTCTTC.

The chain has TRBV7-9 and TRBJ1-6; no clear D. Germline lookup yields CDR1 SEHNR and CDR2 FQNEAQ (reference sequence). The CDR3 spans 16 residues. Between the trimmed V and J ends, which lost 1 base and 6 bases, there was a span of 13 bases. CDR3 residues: CASSLEVGHPNSPLHF. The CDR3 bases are TGTGCCAGCAGCTTAGAGGTCGGTCACCCTAATTCACCCCTCCACTTT.

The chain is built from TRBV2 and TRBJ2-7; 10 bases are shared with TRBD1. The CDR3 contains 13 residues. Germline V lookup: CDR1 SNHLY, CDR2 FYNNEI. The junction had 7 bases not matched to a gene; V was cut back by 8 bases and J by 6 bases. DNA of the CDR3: TGTGCCAGCTCCGGGACAGGGGAAACCGAGCAGTACTTC. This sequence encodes CASSGTGETEQYF. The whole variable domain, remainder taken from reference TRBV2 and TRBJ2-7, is EPEVTQTPSHQVTQMGQEVILRCVPISNHLYFYWYRQILGQKVEFLVSFYNNEISEKSEIFDDQFSVERPDGSNFTLKIRSTKLEDSAMYFCASSGTGETEQYFGPGTRLTVT.

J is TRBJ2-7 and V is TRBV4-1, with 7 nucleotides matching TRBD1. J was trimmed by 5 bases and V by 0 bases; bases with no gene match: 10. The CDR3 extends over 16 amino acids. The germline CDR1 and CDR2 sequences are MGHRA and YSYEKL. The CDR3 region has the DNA TGCGCCAGCAGCCAAGATAGGTCAGGGGGAATCCACGAGCAGTACTTC. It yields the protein CASSQDRSGGIHEQYF.

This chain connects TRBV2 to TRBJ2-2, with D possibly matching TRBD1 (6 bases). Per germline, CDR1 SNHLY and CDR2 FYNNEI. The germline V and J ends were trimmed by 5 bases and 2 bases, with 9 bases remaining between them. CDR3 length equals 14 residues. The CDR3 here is CASSRDINTGELFF. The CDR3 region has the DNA TGTGCCAGCAGTCGGGACATTAACACCGGGGAGCTGTTTTTT.

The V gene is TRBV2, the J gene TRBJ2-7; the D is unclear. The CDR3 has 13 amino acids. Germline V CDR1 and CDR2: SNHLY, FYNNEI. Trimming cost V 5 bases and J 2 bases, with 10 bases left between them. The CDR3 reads CASSLSYTYEQYF. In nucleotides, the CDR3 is TGTGCCAGCAGTTTGTCCTATACCTACGAGCAGTACTTC.

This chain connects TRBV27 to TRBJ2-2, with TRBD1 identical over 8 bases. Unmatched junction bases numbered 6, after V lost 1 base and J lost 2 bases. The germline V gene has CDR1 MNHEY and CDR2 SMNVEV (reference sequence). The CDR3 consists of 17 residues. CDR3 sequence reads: CASSLFGGTGNTGELFF. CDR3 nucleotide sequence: TGTGCCAGCAGTTTATTCGGCGGGACAGGAAACACCGGGGAGCTGTTTTTT.

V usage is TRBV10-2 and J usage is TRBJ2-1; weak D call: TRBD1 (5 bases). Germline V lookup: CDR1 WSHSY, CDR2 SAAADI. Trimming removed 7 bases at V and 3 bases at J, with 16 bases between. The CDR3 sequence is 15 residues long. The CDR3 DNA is TGCGCCAGCACCCTGGACACGGGCAGCTACAATGAGCAGTTCTTC. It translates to CASTLDTGSYNEQFF.

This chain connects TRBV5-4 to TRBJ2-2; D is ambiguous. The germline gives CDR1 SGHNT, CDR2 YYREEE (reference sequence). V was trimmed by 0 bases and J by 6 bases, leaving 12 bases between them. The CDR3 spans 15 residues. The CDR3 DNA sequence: TGTGCCAGCAGCTTGGGAGACGGGTGGGCCGGGGAGCTGTTTTTT. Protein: CASSLGDGWAGELFF.

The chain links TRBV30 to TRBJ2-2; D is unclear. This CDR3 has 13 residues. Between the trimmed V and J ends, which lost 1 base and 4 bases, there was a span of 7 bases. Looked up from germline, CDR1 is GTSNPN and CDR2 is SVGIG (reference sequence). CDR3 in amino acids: CAWSGASTGELFF. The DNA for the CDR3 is TGTGCCTGGAGTGGGGCTTCCACCGGGGAGCTGTTTTTT.

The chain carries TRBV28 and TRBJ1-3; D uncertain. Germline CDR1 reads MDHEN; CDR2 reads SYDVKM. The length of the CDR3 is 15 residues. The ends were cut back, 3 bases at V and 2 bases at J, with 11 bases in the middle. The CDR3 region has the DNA TGTGCCAGCAGTTTGACTGGCACGACTGGAAACACCATATATTTT. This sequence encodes CASSLTGTTGNTIYF. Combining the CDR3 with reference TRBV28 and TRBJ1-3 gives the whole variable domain DVKVTQSSRYLVKRTGEKVFLECVQDMDHENMFWYRQDPGLGLRLIYFSYDVKMKEKGDIPEGYSVSREKKERFSLILESASTNQTSMYLCASSLTGTTGNTIYFGEGSWLTVV.

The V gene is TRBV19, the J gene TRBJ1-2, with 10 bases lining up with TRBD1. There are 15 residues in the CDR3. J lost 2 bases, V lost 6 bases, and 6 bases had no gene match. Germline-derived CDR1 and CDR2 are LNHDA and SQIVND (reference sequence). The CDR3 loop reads CASSPTGGMNYGYTF. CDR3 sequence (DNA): TGTGCCAGTAGCCCGACAGGGGGCATGAACTATGGCTACACCTTC.

CDR3 DNA: TGTGCCAGCAGCACCCAGGAAGGTTCACCCCTCCACTTT. It yields the protein CASSTQEGSPLHF. The V gene is TRBV7-9, the J gene TRBJ1-6; D remains ambiguous. Germline assignment: CDR1 SEHNR and CDR2 FQNEAQ (reference sequence). V was trimmed by 5 bases and J by 9 bases, leaving 11 bases between them. The CDR3 totals 13 residues. Full variable domain (rest looked up from reference TRBV7-9 and TRBJ1-6): DTGVSQNPRHKITKRGQNVTFRCDPISEHNRLYWYRQTLGQGPEFLTYFQNEAQLEKSRLLSDRFSAERPKGSFSTLEIQRTEQGDSAMYLCASSTQEGSPLHFGNGTRLTVT.

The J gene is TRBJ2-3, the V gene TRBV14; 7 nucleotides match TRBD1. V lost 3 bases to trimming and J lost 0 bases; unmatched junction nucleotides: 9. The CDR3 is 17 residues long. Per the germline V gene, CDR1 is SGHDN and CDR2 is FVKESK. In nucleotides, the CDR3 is TGTGCCAGCAGCCACCTCAGGACAGGTGATAGCACAGATACGCAGTATTTT. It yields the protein CASSHLRTGDSTDTQYF. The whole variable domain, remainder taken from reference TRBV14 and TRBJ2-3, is EAGVTQFPSHSVIEKGQTVTLRCDPISGHDNLYWYRRVMGKEIKFLLHFVKESKQDESGMPNNRFLAERTGGTYSTLKVQPAELEDSGVYFCASSHLRTGDSTDTQYFGPGTRLTVL.

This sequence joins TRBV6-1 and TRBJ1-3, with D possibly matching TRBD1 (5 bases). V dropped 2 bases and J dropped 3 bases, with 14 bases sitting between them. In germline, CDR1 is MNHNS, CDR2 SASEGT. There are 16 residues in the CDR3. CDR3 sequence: CASSEIGGNDGNTIYF. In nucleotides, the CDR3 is TGTGCCAGCAGTGAAATCGGGGGGAACGATGGAAACACCATATATTTT.

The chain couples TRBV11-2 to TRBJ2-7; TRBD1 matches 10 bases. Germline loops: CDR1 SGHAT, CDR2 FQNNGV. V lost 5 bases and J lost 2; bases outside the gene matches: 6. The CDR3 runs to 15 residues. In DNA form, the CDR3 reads TGTGCCAGCAGCGCCAGGGACAGGGGAGCCTACGAGCAGTACTTC. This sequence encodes CASSARDRGAYEQYF.

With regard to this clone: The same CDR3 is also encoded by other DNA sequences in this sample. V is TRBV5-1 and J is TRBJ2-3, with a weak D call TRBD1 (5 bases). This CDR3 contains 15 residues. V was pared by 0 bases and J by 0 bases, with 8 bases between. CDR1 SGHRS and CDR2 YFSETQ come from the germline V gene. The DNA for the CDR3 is TGCGCCAGCAGCTTGGGACAGACTAGCACAGATACGCAGTATTTT. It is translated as CASSLGQTSTDTQYF.

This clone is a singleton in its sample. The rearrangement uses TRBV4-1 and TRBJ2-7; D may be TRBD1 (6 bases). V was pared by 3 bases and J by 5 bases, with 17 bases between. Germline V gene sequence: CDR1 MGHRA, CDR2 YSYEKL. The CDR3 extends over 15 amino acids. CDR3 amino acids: CASSQSTGTVNEQYF. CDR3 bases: TGCGCCAGCAGCCAGTCTACAGGGACCGTCAACGAGCAGTACTTC.

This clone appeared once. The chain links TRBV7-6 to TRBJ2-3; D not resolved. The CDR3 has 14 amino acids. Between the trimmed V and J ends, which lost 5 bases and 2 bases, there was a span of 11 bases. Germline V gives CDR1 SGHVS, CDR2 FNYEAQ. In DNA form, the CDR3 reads TGTGCCAGCAGCGAGGCCGGTATCACAGATACGCAGTATTTT. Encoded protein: CASSEAGITDTQYF.